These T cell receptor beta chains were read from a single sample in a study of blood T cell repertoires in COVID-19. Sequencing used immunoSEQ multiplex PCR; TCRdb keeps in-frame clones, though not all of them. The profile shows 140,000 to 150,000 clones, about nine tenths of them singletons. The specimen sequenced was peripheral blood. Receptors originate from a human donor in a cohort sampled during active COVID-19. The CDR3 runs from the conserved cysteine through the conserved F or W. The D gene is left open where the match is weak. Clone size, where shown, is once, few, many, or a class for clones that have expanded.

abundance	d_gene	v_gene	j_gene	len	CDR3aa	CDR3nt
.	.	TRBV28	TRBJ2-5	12	CASSTSGETQYF	.
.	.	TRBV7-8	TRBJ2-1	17	CASSLGAGPSSYNEQFF	TGTGCCAGCAGCTTAGGAGCGGGTCCCTCCTCCTACAATGAGCAGTTCTTC
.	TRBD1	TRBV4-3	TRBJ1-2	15	CASSQQTGGLYGYTF	TGCGCCAGCAGCCAACAAACAGGGGGCCTTTATGGCTACACCTTC
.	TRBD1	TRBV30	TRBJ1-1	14	CAWRTGGVGTEAFF	TGTGCCTGGCGGACAGGGGGCGTGGGGACTGAAGCTTTCTTT
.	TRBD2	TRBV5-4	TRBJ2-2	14	CASSGTSITGELFF	TGTGCCAGCAGCGGGACTAGTATCACCGGGGAGCTGTTTTTT
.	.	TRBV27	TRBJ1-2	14	CASSVSGAGYGYTF	TGTGCCAGCAGTGTTTCAGGGGCTGGGTATGGCTACACCTTC
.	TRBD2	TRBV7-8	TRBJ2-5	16	CASSLGSGGFQETQYF	TGTGCCAGCAGCTTAGGTAGCGGGGGGTTTCAAGAGACCCAGTACTTC
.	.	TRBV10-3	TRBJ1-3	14	CAISDLGAGNTIYF	TGTGCCATCAGTGATTTAGGGGCAGGAAACACCATATATTTT
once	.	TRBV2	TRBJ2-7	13	CATRGGAAYEQYF	TGTGCCACCAGGGGGGGGGCAGCCTACGAGCAGTACTTC
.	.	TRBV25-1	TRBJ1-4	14	CASRTAATNEKLFF	TGTGCCAGCAGGACAGCCGCAACTAATGAAAAACTGTTTTTT
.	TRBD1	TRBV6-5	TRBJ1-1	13	CASSNDRGTEAFF	TGTGCCAGCAGTAACGACAGGGGTACTGAAGCTTTCTTT
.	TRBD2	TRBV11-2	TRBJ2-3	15	CASRGLAGVGDTQYF	TGTGCCAGCAGGGGACTAGCGGGGGTGGGAGATACGCAGTATTTT
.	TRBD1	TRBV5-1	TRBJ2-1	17	CASSSKAAGTGVGEQFF	TGCGCCAGCAGCTCAAAGGCCGCCGGGACAGGGGTTGGCGAGCAGTTCTTC
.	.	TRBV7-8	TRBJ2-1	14	CASSWAQAGNEQFF	TGTGCCAGCAGCTGGGCCCAGGCGGGCAATGAGCAGTTCTTC
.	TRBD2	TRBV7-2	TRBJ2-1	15	CASSFTSGGYNEQFF	TGTGCCAGCAGCTTTACTAGCGGGGGATACAATGAGCAGTTCTTC
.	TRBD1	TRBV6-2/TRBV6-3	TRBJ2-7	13	CASSDRGAYEQYF	TGTGCCAGCAGTGACAGGGGTGCCTACGAGCAGTACTTC
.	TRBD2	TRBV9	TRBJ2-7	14	CASSPASGSYEQYF	TGTGCCAGCAGCCCAGCTAGCGGCTCCTACGAGCAGTACTTC
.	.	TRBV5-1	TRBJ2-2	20	CASSLESRVSTTFNTGELFF	TGCGCCAGCAGCTTGGAAAGCCGGGTCAGTACGACCTTCAACACCGGGGAGCTGTTTTTT
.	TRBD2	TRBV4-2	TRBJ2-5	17	CASSQGSGGAALETQYF	TGTGCCAGCAGCCAAGGCAGCGGGGGGGCCGCACTCGAGACCCAGTACTTC